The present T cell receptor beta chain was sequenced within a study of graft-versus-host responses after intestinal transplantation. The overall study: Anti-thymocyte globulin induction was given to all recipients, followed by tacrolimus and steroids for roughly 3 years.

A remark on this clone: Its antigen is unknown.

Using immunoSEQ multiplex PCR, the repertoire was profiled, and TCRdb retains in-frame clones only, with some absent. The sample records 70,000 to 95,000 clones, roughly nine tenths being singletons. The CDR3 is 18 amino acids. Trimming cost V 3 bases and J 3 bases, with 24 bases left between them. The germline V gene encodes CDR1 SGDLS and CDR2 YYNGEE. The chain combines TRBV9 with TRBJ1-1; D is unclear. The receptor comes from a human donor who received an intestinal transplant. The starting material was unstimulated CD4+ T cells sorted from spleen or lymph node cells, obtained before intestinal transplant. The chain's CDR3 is CASSAAGPATDRHTEAFF. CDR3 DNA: TGTGCCAGCAGCGCTGCGGGTCCTGCGACTGACCGACACACTGAAGCTTTCTTT.